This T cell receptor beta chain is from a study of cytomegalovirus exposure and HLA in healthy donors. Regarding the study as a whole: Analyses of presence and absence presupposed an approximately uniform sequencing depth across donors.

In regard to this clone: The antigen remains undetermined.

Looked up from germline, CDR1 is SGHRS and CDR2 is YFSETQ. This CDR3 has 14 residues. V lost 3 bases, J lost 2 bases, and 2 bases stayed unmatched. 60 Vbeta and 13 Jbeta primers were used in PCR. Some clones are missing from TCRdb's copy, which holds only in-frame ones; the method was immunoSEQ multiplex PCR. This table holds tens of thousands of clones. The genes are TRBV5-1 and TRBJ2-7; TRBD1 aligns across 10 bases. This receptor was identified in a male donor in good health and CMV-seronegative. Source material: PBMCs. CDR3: CASSYGTGAYEQYF. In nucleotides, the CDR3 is TGCGCCAGCAGCTACGGGACAGGGGCCTACGAGCAGTACTTC. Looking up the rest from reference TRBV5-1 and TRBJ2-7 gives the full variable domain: KAGVTQTPRYLIKTRGQQVTLSCSPISGHRSVSWYQQTPGQGLQFLFEYFSETQRNKGNFPGRFSGRQFSNSRSEMNVSTLELGDSALYLCASSYGTGAYEQYFGPGTRLTVT.